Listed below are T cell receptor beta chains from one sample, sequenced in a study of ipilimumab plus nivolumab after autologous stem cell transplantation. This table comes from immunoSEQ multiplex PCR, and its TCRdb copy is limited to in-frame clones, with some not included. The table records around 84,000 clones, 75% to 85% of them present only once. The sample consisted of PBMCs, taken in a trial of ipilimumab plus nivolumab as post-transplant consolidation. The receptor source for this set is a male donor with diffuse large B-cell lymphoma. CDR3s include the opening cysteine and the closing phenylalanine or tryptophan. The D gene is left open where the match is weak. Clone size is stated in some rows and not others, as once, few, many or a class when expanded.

cdr3_aa: CASTTRGLNYGYTF
cdr3_nt: TGTGCCAGCACAACCCGGGGGTTGAACTATGGCTACACCTTC
v_call: TRBV6-5
clone_size: .
d_call: .
j_call: TRBJ1-2

cdr3_aa: CRVPALDTQYF
cdr3_nt: TGCAGGGTTCCAGCGTTAGATACGCAGTATTTT
v_call: TRBV20-1
clone_size: .
d_call: .
j_call: TRBJ2-3

cdr3_aa: CASSPGYFNEKLFF
cdr3_nt: TGTGCCAGCAGCCCCGGGTACTTTAATGAAAAACTGTTTTTT
v_call: TRBV7-2
clone_size: .
d_call: .
j_call: TRBJ1-4

cdr3_aa: CASSLVRRADTQYF
cdr3_nt: TGTGCCAGCAGCTTAGTTCGGCGGGCAGATACGCAGTATTTT
v_call: TRBV11-2
clone_size: .
d_call: .
j_call: TRBJ2-3

cdr3_aa: CASIRLAAEGEQFF
cdr3_nt: TGTGCCAGCATAAGGCTAGCCGCCGAGGGGGAGCAGTTCTTC
v_call: TRBV6-1
clone_size: .
d_call: .
j_call: TRBJ2-1

cdr3_aa: CASSRGQGEKLFF
cdr3_nt: TGTGCCAGCTCACGTGGACAGGGGGAAAAACTGTTTTTT
v_call: TRBV18
clone_size: few
d_call: TRBD1
j_call: TRBJ1-4

cdr3_aa: CASRTGTSAPLHF
cdr3_nt: TGTGCCAGCAGGACCGGGACGTCGGCACCCCTCCACTTT
v_call: TRBV7-9
clone_size: few
d_call: .
j_call: TRBJ1-6

cdr3_aa: CASSLLTSHSYEQYF
cdr3_nt: TGCGCCAGCAGCCTCTTGACTAGCCACTCCTACGAGCAGTACTTC
v_call: TRBV4-1
clone_size: .
d_call: TRBD2
j_call: TRBJ2-7

cdr3_aa: CASSLGLALSTDTQYF
cdr3_nt: TGCGCCAGCAGCTTGGGGCTAGCATTAAGCACAGATACGCAGTATTTT
v_call: TRBV5-1
clone_size: few
d_call: .
j_call: TRBJ2-3

cdr3_aa: CASSFNRGPPETQYF
cdr3_nt: TGTGCCAGCAGCTTTAACAGGGGCCCCCCTGAGACCCAGTACTTC
v_call: TRBV5-6
clone_size: .
d_call: TRBD1
j_call: TRBJ2-5

cdr3_aa: CASSYKSGGGYTF
cdr3_nt: TGTGCCAGCAGTTATAAATCAGGGGGTGGCTACACCTTC
v_call: TRBV6-5
clone_size: .
d_call: TRBD1
j_call: TRBJ1-2

cdr3_aa: CSVVDRDNQPQHF
cdr3_nt: TGCAGCGTAGTCGACAGGGACAATCAGCCCCAGCATTTT
v_call: TRBV29-1
clone_size: .
d_call: TRBD1
j_call: TRBJ1-5

cdr3_aa: CASSFSTGNEQYF
cdr3_nt: TGTGCCAGCAGCTTCAGCACAGGGAACGAGCAGTACTTC
v_call: TRBV9
clone_size: .
d_call: .
j_call: TRBJ2-7

cdr3_aa: CASSLEADRGNTIYF
cdr3_nt: TGCGCCAGCAGCTTGGAGGCCGATCGAGGAAACACCATATATTTT
v_call: TRBV5-1
clone_size: .
d_call: .
j_call: TRBJ1-3

cdr3_aa: CASSSPNEKLFF
cdr3_nt: TGTGCCAGCAGCTCCCCTAATGAAAAACTGTTTTTT
v_call: TRBV5-4
clone_size: .
d_call: .
j_call: TRBJ1-4

cdr3_aa: CASSEARRLHYGYTF
cdr3_nt: TGTGCCAGCAGTGAAGCTAGAAGGTTGCACTATGGCTACACCTTC
v_call: TRBV6-1
clone_size: few
d_call: .
j_call: TRBJ1-2

cdr3_aa: CASRPGQGAYEQYF
cdr3_nt: TGTGCCAGCAGACCGGGACAGGGGGCCTACGAGCAGTACTTC
v_call: TRBV27
clone_size: .
d_call: TRBD1
j_call: TRBJ2-7

cdr3_aa: CASRDNRGSGNTIYF
cdr3_nt: TGTGCCAGCCGAGACAACAGGGGATCTGGAAACACCATATATTTT
v_call: TRBV2
clone_size: .
d_call: TRBD1
j_call: TRBJ1-3

cdr3_aa: CASSPIAGPGEQYF
cdr3_nt: TGTGCCAGCAGCCCAATCGCGGGGCCTGGAGAGCAGTACTTC
v_call: TRBV11-2
clone_size: few
d_call: .
j_call: TRBJ2-7

cdr3_aa: CASSYRSQPQHF
cdr3_nt: TGTGCCAGCAGCTATCGGAGTCAGCCCCAGCATTTT
v_call: TRBV2
clone_size: .
d_call: .
j_call: TRBJ1-5

cdr3_aa: CASRRQDTIYF
cdr3_nt: TGTGCCAGCAGGAGGCAGGACACCATATATTTT
v_call: TRBV11-2
clone_size: .
d_call: .
j_call: TRBJ1-3

cdr3_aa: CASTPPGKGPTTEAFF
cdr3_nt: TGTGCCAGCACCCCACCGGGGAAGGGACCAACCACTGAAGCTTTCTTT
v_call: TRBV5-4
clone_size: few
d_call: .
j_call: TRBJ1-1

cdr3_aa: CASSPRQGSSSYEQYF
cdr3_nt: TGTGCCAGCTCACCCAGACAGGGATCGTCTTCCTACGAGCAGTACTTC
v_call: TRBV18
clone_size: once
d_call: TRBD1
j_call: TRBJ2-7

cdr3_aa: CASSGVGLNEKLFF
cdr3_nt: TGTGCCAGCAGTGGGGTAGGGCTGAATGAAAAACTGTTTTTT
v_call: TRBV6-5
clone_size: .
d_call: .
j_call: TRBJ1-4

cdr3_aa: CASSHVDIPEAFF
cdr3_nt: TGTGCCAGCAGCCACGTGGACATCCCTGAAGCTTTCTTT
v_call: TRBV4-2
clone_size: .
d_call: .
j_call: TRBJ1-1

cdr3_aa: CASSLAELAGVDTQYF
cdr3_nt: TGTGCCAGCAGCTTGGCTGAACTAGCGGGGGTAGATACGCAGTATTTT
v_call: TRBV5-6
clone_size: .
d_call: TRBD2
j_call: TRBJ2-3

cdr3_aa: CASSLGSGGRFLPTYF
cdr3_nt: TGTGCCAGCAGCTTAGGTAGCGGGGGCCGCTTTCTCCCGACGTACTTC
v_call: TRBV7-2
clone_size: .
d_call: TRBD2
j_call: TRBJ2-5

cdr3_aa: CASANDWDSPLHF
cdr3_nt: TGTGCCAGTGCCAATGATTGGGATTCACCCCTCCACTTT
v_call: TRBV19
clone_size: .
d_call: .
j_call: TRBJ1-6

cdr3_aa: CASSSPKGTLSSYEQYF
cdr3_nt: TGTGCCAGCAGCTCCCCGAAGGGGACTCTAAGCTCCTACGAGCAGTACTTC
v_call: TRBV7-2
clone_size: .
d_call: .
j_call: TRBJ2-7

cdr3_aa: CASSEAGTGAWKQPQHF
cdr3_nt: TGTGCCAGCAGTGAAGCCGGGACAGGGGCTTGGAAACAGCCCCAGCATTTT
v_call: TRBV6-1
clone_size: once
d_call: TRBD1
j_call: TRBJ1-5

cdr3_aa: CASSLGQRTDTQYF
cdr3_nt: TGTGCCAGCAGCTTAGGACAGCGAACAGATACGCAGTATTTT
v_call: TRBV13
clone_size: .
d_call: .
j_call: TRBJ2-3

cdr3_aa: CASSQVVSTFSYNEQFF
cdr3_nt: TGCGCCAGCAGCCAAGTTGTCAGTACTTTCTCCTACAATGAGCAGTTCTTC
v_call: TRBV4-3
clone_size: .
d_call: .
j_call: TRBJ2-1

cdr3_aa: CASSQGYTGELFF
cdr3_nt: TGTGCCAGCAGTCAGGGTTACACCGGGGAGCTGTTTTTT
v_call: TRBV2
clone_size: .
d_call: .
j_call: TRBJ2-2

cdr3_aa: CASRTPGASGGKETQYF
cdr3_nt: TGTGCCAGTAGGACCCCGGGGGCTAGCGGGGGAAAAGAGACCCAGTACTTC
v_call: TRBV19
clone_size: .
d_call: TRBD2
j_call: TRBJ2-5

cdr3_aa: CASSPYRDGNEKLFF
cdr3_nt: TGCGCCAGCAGCCCTTATAGGGACGGGAATGAAAAACTGTTTTTT
v_call: TRBV4-3
clone_size: .
d_call: .
j_call: TRBJ1-4

cdr3_aa: CASSIGTGRFVPLHF
cdr3_nt: TGTGCCAGCAGTATCGGGACAGGGAGATTTGTGCCCCTCCACTTT
v_call: TRBV6-5
clone_size: .
d_call: TRBD1
j_call: TRBJ1-6

cdr3_aa: CASSPGLAGESNTGELFF
cdr3_nt: TGCGCCAGCAGCCCGGGACTAGCGGGGGAGTCGAACACCGGGGAGCTGTTTTTT
v_call: TRBV5-1
clone_size: .
d_call: TRBD2
j_call: TRBJ2-2

cdr3_aa: CASSQEGGKNYGYTF
cdr3_nt: TGCGCCAGCAGCCAAGAAGGGGGGAAAAACTATGGCTACACCTTC
v_call: TRBV4-3
clone_size: .
d_call: .
j_call: TRBJ1-2

cdr3_aa: CASSQDWQGSGSYEQYF
cdr3_nt: TGTGCCAGCAGCCAAGATTGGCAGGGGTCAGGCTCCTACGAGCAGTACTTC
v_call: TRBV4-2
clone_size: .
d_call: .
j_call: TRBJ2-7

cdr3_aa: CASRPEGFANTGELFF
cdr3_nt: TGTGCCAGCAGACCAGAGGGCTTCGCGAACACCGGGGAGCTGTTTTTT
v_call: TRBV9
clone_size: .
d_call: .
j_call: TRBJ2-2

cdr3_aa: CASSPSAGGRDEQFF
cdr3_nt: TGTGCCAGTAGTCCTTCAGCGGGGGGGCGGGATGAGCAGTTCTTC
v_call: TRBV19
clone_size: once
d_call: TRBD2
j_call: TRBJ2-1

cdr3_aa: CASSQDGSGGTIYF
cdr3_nt: TGTGCCAGCAGCCAAGATGGGTCAGGGGGAACCATATATTTT
v_call: TRBV4-2
clone_size: .
d_call: TRBD1
j_call: TRBJ1-3

cdr3_aa: CASSHYQGTPEAFF
cdr3_nt: TGCGCCAGCAGCCATTACCAGGGGACGCCGGAAGCTTTCTTT
v_call: TRBV4-3
clone_size: .
d_call: .
j_call: TRBJ1-1

cdr3_aa: CASSEQGNEQYF
cdr3_nt: TGCGCCAGCAGCGAACAGGGGAACGAGCAGTACTTC
v_call: TRBV5-1
clone_size: .
d_call: TRBD1
j_call: TRBJ2-7

cdr3_aa: CASSGQGALPTEAFF
cdr3_nt: TGTGCCAGCAGTGGACAGGGGGCGCTACCCACTGAAGCTTTCTTT
v_call: TRBV2
clone_size: .
d_call: TRBD1
j_call: TRBJ1-1

cdr3_aa: CASSRPPQPTNEQFF
cdr3_nt: TGTGCCAGCAGCCGTCCACCACAGCCCACTAATGAGCAGTTCTTC
v_call: TRBV6-5
clone_size: .
d_call: .
j_call: TRBJ2-1

cdr3_aa: CASSIGQISGNTIYF
cdr3_nt: TGTGCCAGTAGTATTGGGCAGATCTCTGGAAACACCATATATTTT
v_call: TRBV19
clone_size: once
d_call: .
j_call: TRBJ1-3

cdr3_aa: CASSAGGISEKLFF
cdr3_nt: TGTGCCAGCAGCGCAGGGGGTATCAGTGAAAAACTGTTTTTT
v_call: TRBV6-1
clone_size: .
d_call: TRBD1
j_call: TRBJ1-4

cdr3_aa: CASSYSQGESYEQYF
cdr3_nt: TGTGCCAGCAGTTATTCACAGGGCGAATCCTACGAGCAGTACTTC
v_call: TRBV6-6
clone_size: .
d_call: .
j_call: TRBJ2-7

cdr3_aa: CASRTYSNQPQHF
cdr3_nt: TGTGCCAGCAGGACTTATAGCAATCAGCCCCAGCATTTT
v_call: TRBV2
clone_size: few
d_call: .
j_call: TRBJ1-5

cdr3_aa: CASSLGGNNYGYTF
cdr3_nt: TGTGCCAGTAGTCTCGGCGGAAACAACTATGGCTACACCTTC
v_call: TRBV19
clone_size: .
d_call: .
j_call: TRBJ1-2

cdr3_aa: CASSEQWGANEKLFF
cdr3_nt: TGTGCCAGCAGTGAACAGTGGGGAGCTAATGAAAAACTGTTTTTT
v_call: TRBV6-1
clone_size: .
d_call: .
j_call: TRBJ1-4

cdr3_aa: CASSLDGGPTSDTDTQYF
cdr3_nt: TGCGCCAGCAGCTTGGATGGGGGCCCAACATCTGACACAGATACGCAGTATTTT
v_call: TRBV5-1
clone_size: .
d_call: .
j_call: TRBJ2-3

cdr3_aa: CASSHQLAGGAETQYF
cdr3_nt: TGTGCCAGCAGCCACCAACTAGCGGGGGGGGCAGAGACCCAGTACTTC
v_call: TRBV13
clone_size: .
d_call: TRBD2
j_call: TRBJ2-5